Below, 30 T cell receptor beta chains from the same sample are listed, as sequenced in a study of cytomegalovirus exposure and HLA in healthy donors. The PCR had 60 Vbeta and 13 Jbeta primers. The data were produced by immunoSEQ multiplex PCR, yet TCRdb's version contains in-frame clones alone and is incomplete. The sample has roughly 120,000 clones, around 77% seen once. Sequenced sample: PBMCs. The receptors here all came from a woman in her thirties in good health and CMV-seropositive.

The V call is TRBV10-2, the J call TRBJ1-1; D is perhaps TRBD1 (5 bases). This CDR3 contains 20 residues. Deletions cut 2 bases from V and 0 bases from J, with 25 bases between. The germline CDR1 and CDR2 sequences are WSHSY and SAAADI. This chain's CDR3 is CASSEHHVIPAQGMNTEAFF. The CDR3 DNA is TGCGCCAGCAGTGAGCATCACGTTATCCCGGCCCAGGGTATGAACACTGAAGCTTTCTTT.

The chain combines TRBV5-1 with TRBJ2-2, with a possible D match to TRBD1 (5 bases). This CDR3 has 15 residues. Trimming removed 0 bases from V and 0 bases from J, with 6 bases in between. Germline CDR1 SGHRS, CDR2 YFSETQ. In nucleotides, the CDR3 is TGCGCCAGCAGCTTGGAAGGGGCGAACACCGGGGAGCTGTTTTTT. Translating gives CASSLEGANTGELFF.

The chain carries TRBV30 and TRBJ1-1; the match to TRBD1 covers 7 bases. The CDR3 runs to 14 residues. CDR1 GTSNPN and CDR2 SVGIG come from the germline V gene (reference sequence). Trimming at V came to 4 bases and at J to 4 bases, leaving 9 bases not matched to a gene. The CDR3 is CAWIGGGAGTEAFF. The DNA of the CDR3 is TGTGCCTGGATAGGAGGGGGCGCTGGCACTGAAGCTTTCTTT.

This clone was counted once. CDR3 DNA: TGTGCCAGCAGTACCGAGACTAGCGGGACGAGCTCCTACAATGAGCAGTTCTTC. It specifies CASSTETSGTSSYNEQFF. The rearrangement links TRBV27 to TRBJ2-1; 11 positions agree with TRBD2. Unmatched junction bases numbered 9, after V lost 5 bases and J lost 0 bases. This CDR3 is built from 18 residues. Looked up from germline, CDR1 is MNHEY and CDR2 is SMNVEV (reference sequence).

The CDR3 loop is CASSFEPRLAGNTDTQYF. For the CDR3, the DNA is TGTGCCAGCAGCTTCGAACCCCGACTAGCGGGGAACACAGATACGCAGTATTTT. V is TRBV11-3 and J is TRBJ2-3; 11 bases line up with TRBD2. CDR1 is SGHNT, CDR2 YENEEA, per germline. V dropped 3 bases and J dropped 2; count of bases not matched to a gene: 10. CDR3 length: 18 residues. The full variable domain, completed using reference TRBV11-3 and TRBJ2-3, is EAGVVQSPRYKIIEKKQPVAFWCNPISGHNTLYWYLQNLGQGPELLIRYENEEAVDDSQLPKDRFSAERLKGVDSTLKIQPAELGDSAVYLCASSFEPRLAGNTDTQYFGPGTRLTVL.

The chain uses TRBV5-1 and TRBJ1-2; 7 bases map to TRBD1. Germline CDR1 reads SGHRS; CDR2 reads YFSETQ. The V and J ends lost 4 bases and 1 base, in that order; junction bases with no gene match: 7. The CDR3 has 15 amino acids. The CDR3: CASSAGQNINYGYTF. The CDR3 DNA is TGCGCCAGCAGCGCGGGACAGAACATTAACTATGGCTACACCTTC. Full variable domain (outside the CDR3, taken from reference TRBV5-1 and TRBJ1-2): KAGVTQTPRYLIKTRGQQVTLSCSPISGHRSVSWYQQTPGQGLQFLFEYFSETQRNKGNFPGRFSGRQFSNSRSEMNVSTLELGDSALYLCASSAGQNINYGYTFGSGTRLTVV.

The rearrangement joins TRBV2 to TRBJ1-5; D might be TRBD1 (6 bases). Trimming removed 7 bases from V and 5 bases from J, with 18 bases in between. The CDR3 is made up of 15 amino acids. From germline, CDR1 is SNHLY and CDR2 FYNNEI. CDR3 amino acids: CASNTGQETYQPQHF. DNA for the CDR3: TGTGCCAGCAATACAGGGCAGGAGACGTATCAGCCCCAGCATTTT.

In its sample, this clone was seen a few times. The CDR3 region is CASRPGTGLYNEQFF. The CDR3 coding sequence is TGTGCCAGCAGGCCCGGGACAGGACTATACAATGAGCAGTTCTTC. The chain is built from TRBV5-6 and TRBJ2-1, with TRBD1 identical over 8 bases. The germline V gene has CDR1 SGHDT and CDR2 YYEEEE. CDR3 length: 15 residues. The trim removed 5 bases at V and 4 bases at J, leaving 8 bases unmatched.

The genes are TRBV10-3 and TRBJ1-4; D not resolved. CDR3 size: 15 residues. The germline gives CDR1 ENHRY, CDR2 SYGVKD. The germline V and J ends were trimmed by 6 bases and 2 bases, with 13 bases remaining between them. DNA for the CDR3: TGTGCCATCAGGGAGGGAGGAAGCACTAATGAAAAACTGTTTTTT. Protein sequence: CAIREGGSTNEKLFF.

The rearrangement joins TRBV4-1 to TRBJ2-7; unclear D gene. The V end was cut by 3 bases, the J end by 5 bases, with 5 bases between. From germline, CDR1 is MGHRA and CDR2 YSYEKL. The CDR3 contains 11 residues. As DNA, the CDR3 is TGCGCCAGCAGCCATTACAACGAGCAGTACTTC. It encodes CASSHYNEQYF.

V gene TRBV9 combines with J gene TRBJ2-5, with 7 bases matching TRBD2. There are 15 residues in the CDR3. V lost 4 bases, J lost 1 base, and 7 bases stayed unmatched. CDR1 SGDLS and CDR2 YYNGEE come from the germline V gene. The CDR3 protein is CASSTEGRVQETQYF. The CDR3 coding sequence is TGTGCCAGCAGCACCGAGGGGAGGGTCCAAGAGACCCAGTACTTC. The full variable domain, its missing parts supplied by reference TRBV9 and TRBJ2-5, is DSGVTQTPKHLITATGQRVTLRCSPRSGDLSVYWYQQSLDQGLQFLIQYYNGEERAKGNILERFSAQQFPDLHSELNLSSLELGDSALYFCASSTEGRVQETQYFGPGTRLLVL.

The chain joins TRBV10-3 to TRBJ2-7, with 7 bases identical to TRBD1. The CDR3 has 13 amino acids. CDR1 and CDR2 from the germline V gene are ENHRY and SYGVKD. Germline trimming cut 4 bases from V and 6 bases from J; bases unmatched to any gene: 6. For the CDR3, the DNA is TGTGCCATCAGTGTAGACAGGGCCGGCGAGCAGTACTTC. This codes for CAISVDRAGEQYF.

CDR3 residues: CASSQALQGAGVREQYF. In nucleotides, the CDR3 is TGTGCCAGCAGCCAAGCCCTACAGGGAGCGGGAGTTCGAGAGCAGTACTTC. The V and J genes are TRBV4-2 and TRBJ2-7; 8 positions agree with TRBD2. V shed 1 base and J 7 bases; nucleotides not matched to a gene: 15. Germline loops: CDR1 LGHNA, CDR2 YNFKEQ. The CDR3 loop spans 17 amino acids.

The V and J genes are TRBV9 and TRBJ2-2; D is perhaps TRBD2 (6 bases). Germline CDR1 reads SGDLS; CDR2 reads YYNGEE. The CDR3 runs 13 residues. The V and J ends lost 4 bases and 7 bases respectively, with 11 bases between them. The CDR3 reads CASSPEGIGELFF. The DNA of the CDR3 is TGTGCCAGCAGCCCGGAGGGGATCGGGGAGCTGTTTTTT.

The gene calls are TRBV18 and TRBJ2-7, with 12 bases lining up with TRBD2. CDR1 and CDR2 from the germline V gene are KGHSH and LQKENI. CDR3 length: 16 amino acids. Losses at the gene ends were 4 bases for V and 5 bases for J; bases not matched to a gene: 9. The DNA for the CDR3 is TGTGCCAGCTCACTGGCTAGCGGGAGGGTCACCGACGAGCAGTACTTC. Translation: CASSLASGRVTDEQYF.

The J gene is TRBJ2-5, the V gene TRBV4-1; 8 bases line up with TRBD2. Trimming at V came to 0 bases and at J to 5 bases, leaving 8 bases not matched to a gene. CDR1 MGHRA and CDR2 YSYEKL come from the germline V gene. This CDR3 spans 16 amino acids. The CDR3 sequence: CASSQDVGGGHETQYF. The DNA of the CDR3 is TGCGCCAGCAGCCAAGATGTCGGGGGGGGTCATGAGACCCAGTACTTC.

This clone was observed a handful of times. The chain carries TRBV16 and TRBJ1-2, with D possibly TRBD1 on 5 matching bases. Germline V CDR1 and CDR2: KGHSY, FQNENV. V lost 0 bases to trimming and J lost 8 bases, with 25 bases between them. The CDR3 runs to 18 residues. As DNA, the CDR3 is TGTGCCAGCAGCCAATCTCGGGCTCCGGGGGGGTCCGGAGGGGGCTACACCTTC. It translates to CASSQSRAPGGSGGGYTF.

CDR3 nucleotide sequence: TGTGCCAGCAGTTCAGGGCGCGTTGAAGCTTTCTTT. The encoded protein is CASSSGRVEAFF. The chain links TRBV6-1 to TRBJ1-1, with a weak D call TRBD1 (5 bases). CDR3 length: 12 amino acids. Between the trimmed V and J ends, which lost 5 bases and 7 bases, there was a span of 11 bases. The germline V gene encodes CDR1 MNHNS and CDR2 SASEGT.

The rearrangement joins TRBV11-3 to TRBJ2-3, with TRBD2 matching 16 bases. Trimming removed 4 bases from V and 5 bases from J; junction bases left unmatched: 3. From germline, CDR1 is SGHNT and CDR2 YENEEA. CDR3 size: 16 residues. The CDR3 DNA sequence: TGTGCCAGCAGCTCGGGGACTAGCGGGGGGGAAGATACGCAGTATTTT. It yields the protein CASSSGTSGGEDTQYF.

The chain combines TRBV7-9 with TRBJ2-1; 7 nucleotides agree with TRBD2. The CDR3 totals 16 residues. Germline trimming cut 1 base from V and 10 bases from J; bases unmatched to any gene: 13. Germline V gene data show CDR1 as SEHNR and CDR2 as FQNEAQ (reference sequence). This CDR3 reads CASSLGTGLADSEQFF. The CDR3 region has the DNA TGTGCCAGCAGCTTAGGGACCGGGCTAGCGGACTCAGAGCAGTTCTTC.

This sequence joins TRBV18 and TRBJ1-1; perhaps TRBD1 as D (6 bases). CDR3 size: 16 residues. Trimming took off 3 bases at V and 5 bases at J, with 19 bases between the two ends. Per the germline V gene, CDR1 is KGHSH and CDR2 is LQKENI. Written as DNA, the CDR3 is TGTGCCAGCTCACCCACTTCACAGGGTAGTCGGACTGAAGCTTTCTTT. It encodes CASSPTSQGSRTEAFF. Drawing the rest from reference TRBV18 and TRBJ1-1, the complete variable domain is NAGVMQNPRHLVRRRGQEARLRCSPMKGHSHVYWYRQLPEEGLKFMVYLQKENIIDESGMPKERFSAEFPKEGPSILRIQQVVRGDSAAYFCASSPTSQGSRTEAFFGQGTRLTVV.

This sequence joins TRBV7-9 and TRBJ1-3, with D hard to call. This CDR3 contains 14 residues. Germline V gene lookup returns CDR1 SEHNR and CDR2 FQNEAQ (reference sequence). Trimming removed 10 bases from V and 0 bases from J, with 13 bases in between. The CDR3 is CATTPNRSGNTIYF. DNA for the CDR3: TGTGCCACTACTCCCAATCGCTCTGGAAACACCATATATTTT.

This chain joins TRBV6-5 and TRBJ2-1; a possible D gene is TRBD2 (6 bases). Germline V gene data show CDR1 as MNHEY and CDR2 as SVGAGI. Deletions cut 6 bases from V and 8 bases from J, with 20 bases between. This CDR3 region has 15 residues. The DNA of the CDR3 is TGTGCCAGCAGATCACCGGGACGGGGGATATATGAGCAGTTCTTC. Amino acid sequence: CASRSPGRGIYEQFF.

This rearrangement joins TRBV10-1 to TRBJ2-2, with 8 nucleotides matching TRBD1. Germline values: CDR1 WNHNN, CDR2 SYGVQD (reference sequence). This CDR3 comprises 17 residues. With V trimmed by 4 bases and J by 2 bases, 9 bases remained unmatched. This CDR3 reads CASSVLRQGANTGELFF. CDR3 sequence (DNA): TGCGCCAGCAGTGTCCTCCGGCAGGGGGCTAACACCGGGGAGCTGTTTTTT.

The rearrangement links TRBV6-1 to TRBJ1-2; unclear D gene. Deletions cut 3 bases from V and 4 bases from J, with 15 bases between. The CDR3 runs to 15 residues. Germline-derived CDR1 and CDR2 are MNHNS and SASEGT. CDR3 nucleotide sequence: TGTGCCAGCAGTGATGGGCCTCAAACCCTCTATGGCTACACCTTC. Translating gives CASSDGPQTLYGYTF.

The gene calls are TRBV2 and TRBJ2-7; TRBD1 aligns across 8 bases. V lost 6 bases and J lost 2; bases outside the gene matches: 9. CDR3 length: 15 amino acids. In germline, CDR1 is SNHLY, CDR2 FYNNEI. The CDR3 bases are TGTGCCAGCAGGGGCCGGACAGGGTGGGCCTACGAGCAGTACTTC. This encodes CASRGRTGWAYEQYF.

The chain carries TRBV7-9 and TRBJ1-4; 8 nucleotides match TRBD1. V shed 1 base and J 8 bases; nucleotides not matched to a gene: 9. Germline V gives CDR1 SEHNR, CDR2 FQNEAQ (reference sequence). CDR3 size: 16 residues. CDR3: CASSLGGRGLNEKLFF. The DNA of the CDR3 is TGTGCCAGCAGCTTAGGGGGCAGGGGGCTGAACGAAAAACTGTTTTTT.

There are a few counts of this clone. The V call is TRBV19, the J call TRBJ1-1; TRBD1 is a possible D gene (5 bases). The CDR3 spans 15 residues. Trimming left V 5 bases short and J 3 bases short, with 16 bases between. CDR1 is LNHDA, CDR2 SQIVND, per germline (reference sequence). The CDR3 bases are TGTGCCAGTAGTCCCCAGGCGGGGCTCGACACTGAAGCTTTCTTT. The encoded protein is CASSPQAGLDTEAFF.

The chain combines TRBV6-6 with TRBJ2-1; D is undetermined. V gave up 6 bases and J gave up 8 bases, with 11 bases separating them. Per germline, CDR1 MNHNY and CDR2 SVGAGI (reference sequence). CDR3 length: 12 amino acids. CDR3 in DNA: TGTGCCAGCAGCTATGTTCCCGATGAGCAGTTCTTC. Translation: CASSYVPDEQFF.

The genes are TRBV6-1 and TRBJ1-3; tentative D call: TRBD1 (5 bases). There are 15 residues in the CDR3. With 6 bases removed from V and 6 bases from J, the gap between germline ends came to 18 bases. The germline V gene has CDR1 MNHNS and CDR2 SASEGT. This CDR3 reads CASRPGRGGLNTIYF. DNA of the CDR3: TGTGCCAGCAGGCCGGGGAGGGGAGGATTAAACACCATATATTTT.